The clone carrying this T cell receptor beta chain was seen a few times. Its specificity is not known. These data belong to a study of T cell repertoires in cytomegalovirus infection. The CDR3 sequence is 15 residues long. Trimming left V 3 bases short and J 0 bases short, with 12 bases between. The germline gives CDR1 DFQATT, CDR2 SNEGSKA (reference sequence). TCRdb reprocessed the reads via MiXCR and lists one record per CDR3 protein. The repertoire holds just under 550,000 distinct CDR3 sequences, with approximately 25% as singletons. Notes on the study in general: Ex vivo responses were dominated by HLA-C-restricted CMV-specific TCR beta clonotypes.

The clonotype originates from a human donor in good health (CMV status not recorded). Some clones in this sample may be carry-over from other donors' samples. Sequencing input: PBMCs. The chain has TRBV20-1 and TRBJ1-5; no firm D call. The CDR3 region is CSASRSRSSNQPQHF. The CDR3 nucleotides are TGCAGTGCTAGTCGGTCGCGGAGTAGCAATCAGCCCCAGCATTTT.